This T cell receptor (beta chain) was identified in a study of blood T cell repertoires in COVID-19. The CDR3 has 16 residues. The germline CDR1 and CDR2 sequences are SGHAT and FQNNGV. The V and J ends lost 4 bases and 5 bases, in that order; junction bases with no gene match: 11. The assay was immunoSEQ multiplex PCR, and TCRdb's table has in-frame clones only and misses some. Found here are 200,000 to 300,000 clones, around 89% of them singletons; the top ten hold roughly 4%. The study drew participants aged about 18 to 89 years from about two dozen US areas. Participants were placed into cohorts based on the clinical history they reported. Among Cohort 3 donors, those recovered had two negative PCRs, clearance, or symptom resolution.

The sequenced material came from PBMCs or T cells enriched from blood (not recorded which). The V call is TRBV11-2, the J call TRBJ1-2; 9 bases map to TRBD1. The TCR originated in a woman aged 25 to 39 who had recovered from COVID-19. The CDR3 nucleotides are TGTGCCAGCAGCTCCCTAACAGGGGGCGTCGCATATGGCTACACCTTC. Translated: CASSSLTGGVAYGYTF.